One sample yielded the 23 T cell receptor beta chains listed below, sequenced in a study of Graves' ophthalmopathy and Graves' hyperthyroidism. Amplification from RNA transcripts yielded the TCR beta CDR3 regions. Following a first-round RT-PCR that used HTBI primers, a second-round multiplex PCR was carried out. TCRdb called the multiplex PCR reads again in MiXCR, with one record for every CDR3 protein. This table has 170,000 or so distinct CDR3 sequences, 30% to 45% appearing once. Sequenced input: peripheral blood. Receptor source: a woman aged 40 to 55 with Graves' ophthalmopathy.

The rearrangement links TRBV27 to TRBJ2-5; TRBD1 matches at 8 bases. J gave up 2 bases and V 6 bases, and 5 bases lay outside the gene matches. This CDR3 is built from 14 residues. The germline V gene has CDR1 MNHEY and CDR2 SMNVEV (reference sequence). CDR3 DNA sequence: TGTGCCAGCAGACCGACAGGGGCGCAAGAGACCCAGTACTTC. Translation: CASRPTGAQETQYF.

There are many counts of this clonotype. The rearrangement uses TRBV19 and TRBJ1-6; D perhaps matches TRBD1 (5 bases). In germline, CDR1 is LNHDA, CDR2 SQIVND (reference sequence). Deletions cut 7 bases from V and 8 bases from J, with 18 bases between. The CDR3 extends over 15 amino acids. The DNA for the CDR3 is TGTGCCAGTAATGTGGGCGCGGGAGGGGATTCACCCCTCCACTTT. Translating it yields CASNVGAGGDSPLHF.

This clonotype has a count of ten or more. V is TRBV7-2 and J is TRBJ2-5; a possible D gene is TRBD2 (5 bases). The CDR3 runs 16 residues. CDR1 and CDR2 (germline): SGHTA, FQGNSA. V lost 0 bases to trimming and J lost 2 bases, with 13 bases between them. Here the CDR3 DNA reads TGTGCCAGCAGCTTAGCGTTCGGAGGCGGGCAAGAGACCCAGTACTTC. Translated: CASSLAFGGGQETQYF.

The sample holds many counts of this clonotype. The V gene is TRBV7-9, the J gene TRBJ2-5; 12 nucleotides match TRBD1. Germline values: CDR1 SEHNR, CDR2 FQNEAQ (reference sequence). Trimming at V came to 5 bases and at J to 5 bases, leaving 9 bases not matched to a gene. This CDR3 contains 16 residues. The CDR3 nucleotides are TGTGCCAGCAGCGCCCCGGGACAGGGGGCATGGGAGACCCAGTACTTC. This codes for CASSAPGQGAWETQYF.

In this sample, this clonotype turned up a few times. This rearrangement joins TRBV12-5 to TRBJ1-5, with no clear D. V shed 11 bases and J shed 5 bases, with 10 bases lying between them. Germline assignment: CDR1 LGHNT and CDR2 FRNRAP. The CDR3 is 11 residues long. The DNA of the CDR3 is TGTGCTGGCATGTTCCATCAGCCCCAGCATTTT. This translates into CAGMFHQPQHF.

This clonotype has at least ten counts. This rearrangement joins TRBV20-1 to TRBJ2-2, with D perhaps matching TRBD1 or TRBD2 (6 bases each). There are 14 residues in the CDR3. The V gene's germline CDR1 is DFQATT and CDR2 SNEGSKA (reference sequence). Trimming pared 4 bases from V and 4 bases from J, leaving 13 bases between. CDR3 coding DNA: TGCAGTGCTATACAGGGCGGGGCCACCGGGGAGCTGTTTTTT. It is translated as CSAIQGGATGELFF.

The V call is TRBV6-1, the J call TRBJ2-7; D ambiguous. CDR3 length: 13 amino acids. The germline V gene has CDR1 MNHNS and CDR2 SASEGT. V lost 4 bases and J lost 1, with 8 bases in between. CDR3 in amino acids: CASSAGLSYEQYF. CDR3 DNA: TGTGCCAGCAGTGCTGGGCTATCCTACGAGCAGTACTTC.

This clonotype was seen ten or more times. This sequence joins TRBV15 and TRBJ2-5; maybe TRBD2 (6 bases). V dropped 0 bases and J dropped 5 bases, with 13 bases sitting between them. CDR1 is LNHNV and CDR2 is YYDKDF in the germline V gene (reference sequence). CDR3 length equals 15 residues. The CDR3 DNA is TGTGCCACCAGCAGAGAAGGCGGGGCGGGGGAGACCCAGTACTTC. Translating gives CATSREGGAGETQYF.

This clonotype was counted many times. This rearrangement joins TRBV28 to TRBJ2-2, with D perhaps TRBD1 or TRBD2 (5 bases each). Per the germline V gene, CDR1 is MDHEN and CDR2 is SYDVKM. The CDR3 spans 15 residues. The V gene lost 5 bases and the J gene lost 6 bases, with 16 bases spanning the gap. CDR3 in amino acids: CASSKSGTLAGELFF. The CDR3 DNA reads TGTGCCAGCAGTAAATCCGGGACGTTGGCCGGGGAGCTGTTTTTT.

This clonotype was detected many times. This chain uses TRBV7-2 with TRBJ2-3; D is uncertain. Germline-derived CDR1 and CDR2 are SGHTA and FQGNSA. With 5 bases removed from V and 2 bases from J, the gap between germline ends came to 8 bases. The CDR3 has 13 amino acids. In DNA, the CDR3 is TGTGCCAGCAGCACCGGACCCACAGATACGCAGTATTTT. This codes for CASSTGPTDTQYF.

This clonotype was counted a few times. V usage is TRBV28 and J usage is TRBJ1-1; 7 bases are a match to TRBD1. The V gene end was trimmed by 5 bases and the J gene end by 4 bases; junction bases not matched to a gene: 10. Germline CDR1 is MDHEN and CDR2 is SYDVKM. CDR3 length: 15 amino acids. The CDR3 region is CASSPHRTGSTEAFF. The CDR3 DNA reads as TGTGCCAGCAGTCCCCACCGGACAGGCTCCACTGAAGCTTTCTTT.

This chain uses TRBV25-1 with TRBJ1-1, with D possibly matching TRBD1 (5 bases). The CDR3 consists of 12 residues. Germline lookup yields CDR1 MGHDK and CDR2 SYGVNS. Trimming removed 1 base at V and 8 bases at J, with 8 bases between. CDR3 loop: CASSELGQEAFF. CDR3 in DNA: TGTGCCAGCAGTGAATTGGGGCAAGAAGCTTTCTTT.

This clonotype showed up many times. The rearrangement joins TRBV28 to TRBJ1-5; 7 nucleotides align to TRBD1. The CDR3 consists of 15 residues. V gave up 6 bases and J gave up 10 bases; unmatched junction bases: 15. CDR1 MDHEN and CDR2 SYDVKM come from the germline V gene. The CDR3 DNA reads as TGTGCCAGCAGCCCAGGGACAGCTCTGAGTTCACCCCAGCATTTT. It encodes CASSPGTALSSPQHF.

This clonotype was picked up many times. V gene TRBV9 combines with J gene TRBJ1-5, with D possibly TRBD1 on 5 matching bases. This CDR3 region has 13 residues. CDR1 and CDR2 (germline): SGDLS, YYNGEE. Trimming removed 4 bases at V and 5 bases at J, with 10 bases between. The CDR3 DNA reads TGTGCCAGCAGCTTGAGGGGTCATCAGCCCCAGCATTTT. Protein sequence: CASSLRGHQPQHF.

This sequence joins TRBV19 and TRBJ1-2; 9 nucleotides align to TRBD1. The CDR3 extends over 15 amino acids. With V trimmed by 5 bases and J by 3 bases, 7 bases remained unmatched. Germline V gene data show CDR1 as LNHDA and CDR2 as SQIVND (reference sequence). The CDR3: CASSDRRQGDYGYTF. The CDR3 coding sequence is TGTGCCAGTAGTGACCGACGACAGGGGGACTATGGCTACACCTTC. Full variable domain (outside the CDR3, taken from reference TRBV19 and TRBJ1-2): DGGITQSPKYLFRKEGQNVTLSCEQNLNHDAMYWYRQDPGQGLRLIYYSQIVNDFQKGDIAEGYSVSREKKESFPLTVTSAQKNPTAFYLCASSDRRQGDYGYTFGSGTRLTVV.

This clonotype was seen more than once but under ten times. The chain recombines TRBV6-1 with TRBJ1-5; D might be TRBD1 (5 bases). The germline gives CDR1 MNHNS, CDR2 SASEGT. The V gene lost 3 bases and the J gene lost 3 bases, with 9 bases spanning the gap. This CDR3 has 14 residues. The CDR3 spells CASSDRVNNQPQHF. The DNA for the CDR3 is TGTGCCAGCAGTGACAGGGTAAACAATCAGCCCCAGCATTTT.

This clonotype appeared many times. The rearrangement joins TRBV10-3 to TRBJ2-7; D may be TRBD2 (5 bases). Germline-derived CDR1 and CDR2 are ENHRY and SYGVKD. Trimming left V 2 bases short and J 2 bases short, with 10 bases between. The CDR3 has 14 amino acids. The DNA of the CDR3 is TGTGCCATCAGTGAGGGAGAGGGCCCCTACGAGCAGTACTTC. The encoded protein is CAISEGEGPYEQYF.

The chain combines TRBV28 with TRBJ2-7; the D gene is possibly TRBD2 (5 bases). This CDR3 has 15 residues. The V and J ends lost 9 bases and 3 bases respectively, with 21 bases between them. In germline, CDR1 is MDHEN, CDR2 SYDVKM. Written as DNA, the CDR3 is TGTGCCAGTGCTTGGATTTTCGCGGGTAACTACGAGCAGTACTTC. It translates to CASAWIFAGNYEQYF.

The rearrangement links TRBV4-3 to TRBJ1-6; D is unresolved. V was clipped by 0 bases and J by 10 bases, with 7 bases between them. The CDR3 covers 13 residues. Per germline, CDR1 LGHNA and CDR2 YSLEER. The DNA of the CDR3 is TGCGCCAGCAGCCAAGATACCTACTCACCCCTCCACTTT. Translated, it gives CASSQDTYSPLHF.

There are many counts of this clonotype. CDR3 sequence: CASSLSVIYEQYF. The CDR3 DNA follows: TGTGCCAGCAGCCTGAGTGTCATCTACGAGCAGTACTTC. This chain uses TRBV2 with TRBJ2-7; D gene ambiguous. V lost 6 bases and J lost 3, with 12 bases in between. This CDR3 is built from 13 residues. Germline values: CDR1 SNHLY, CDR2 FYNNEI.

This clonotype was observed at least ten times. This chain uses TRBV3-1 with TRBJ2-7; 7 bases are a match to TRBD2. This CDR3 is built from 14 residues. CDR1 LGHDT and CDR2 YNNKEL come from the germline V gene (reference sequence). With 2 bases clipped from V and 5 bases from J, the junction kept 6 bases outside the gene matches. The CDR3 DNA reads as TGTGCCAGCAGCCAACAGGGAGGGACCCACGAGCAGTACTTC. As protein: CASSQQGGTHEQYF.

The table lists this clonotype with many counts. This sequence joins TRBV11-1 and TRBJ1-1; TRBD1 might be the D (5 bases). Trimming removed 5 bases at V and 13 bases at J, with 20 bases between. This CDR3 region has 13 residues. The germline V gene encodes CDR1 SGHAT and CDR2 FQDESV (reference sequence). CDR3: CASSKGTSGSFFF. In DNA form, the CDR3 reads TGTGCCAGCAGCAAGGGGACGTCCGGAAGCTTTTTCTTT.

CDR3 bases: TGTGCCATCAGCCGGACGGACGGCGAAGCTTTCTTT. It encodes CAISRTDGEAFF. V usage is TRBV10-3 and J usage is TRBJ1-1, with unresolved D. The CDR3 covers 12 residues. Deletions cut 6 bases from V and 8 bases from J, with 13 bases between. Germline lookup yields CDR1 ENHRY and CDR2 SYGVKD.